Sequencing of this T cell receptor (beta chain) was carried out in a study of T-cell reconstitution after alpha-beta-depleted transplantation in children. Study results and limitations: T-cell counts and diversity were attributed mostly to newly produced T cells one year after transplant. The origin of high day-60 TCRbeta diversity in some patients lay in surviving recipient T cells and thymic progenitors.

This CDR3 comprises 17 residues. Germline lookup yields CDR1 SGHRS and CDR2 YFSETQ. V gave up 0 bases and J gave up 7 bases; unmatched junction bases: 14. Preparing the TCRbeta library involved the use of unique molecular identifiers. TCRdb reprocessed the PCR reads via MiXCR and lists one record per CDR3 protein. The repertoire has under 300,000 distinct CDR3 sequences, around 10% of them found once; the top ten carry 20% to 25%. This clonotype showed up many times. Its antigen is not identified. The chain employs TRBV5-1 and TRBJ2-7, with TRBD2 identical over 9 bases. This specimen consisted of peripheral blood, obtained 180 days after TCRalphabeta/CD19-depleted stem cell transplant. This receptor was obtained from a male patient between 2 and 10 years old who had a stem cell transplant for chronic granulomatous disease, so the T cells may come from the graft donor. The CDR3 DNA is TGCGCCAGCAGCTTGGGACTAGCGGTCGCTTTTAGTTGGGAGCAGTACTTC. Translating gives CASSLGLAVAFSWEQYF. Full variable domain (missing parts from reference TRBV5-1 and TRBJ2-7): KAGVTQTPRYLIKTRGQQVTLSCSPISGHRSVSWYQQTPGQGLQFLFEYFSETQRNKGNFPGRFSGRQFSNSRSEMNVSTLELGDSALYLCASSLGLAVAFSWEQYFGPGTRLTVT.